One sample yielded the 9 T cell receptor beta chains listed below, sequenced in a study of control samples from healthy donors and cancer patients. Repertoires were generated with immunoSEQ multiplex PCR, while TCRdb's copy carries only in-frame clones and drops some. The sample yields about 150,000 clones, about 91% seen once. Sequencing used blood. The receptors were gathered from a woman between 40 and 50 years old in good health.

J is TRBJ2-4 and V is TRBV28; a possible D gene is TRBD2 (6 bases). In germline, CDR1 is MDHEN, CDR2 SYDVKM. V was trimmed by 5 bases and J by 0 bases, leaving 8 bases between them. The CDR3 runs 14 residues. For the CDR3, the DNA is TGTGCCAGCAGTACGGGAGAAGCCAAAAACATTCAGTACTTC. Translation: CASSTGEAKNIQYF.

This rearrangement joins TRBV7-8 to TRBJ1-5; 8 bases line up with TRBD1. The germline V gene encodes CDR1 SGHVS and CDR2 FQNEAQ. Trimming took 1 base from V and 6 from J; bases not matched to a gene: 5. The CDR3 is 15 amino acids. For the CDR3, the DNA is TGTGCCAGCAGCTTAGAGCAGGGGGCGGTTCAGCCCCAGCATTTT. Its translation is CASSLEQGAVQPQHF.

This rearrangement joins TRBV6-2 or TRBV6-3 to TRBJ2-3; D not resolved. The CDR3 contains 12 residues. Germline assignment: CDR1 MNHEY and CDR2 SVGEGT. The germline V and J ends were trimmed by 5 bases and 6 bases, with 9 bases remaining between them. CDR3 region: CASSLSRDTQYF. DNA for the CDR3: TGTGCCAGCAGTCTTAGTCGGGATACGCAGTATTTT.

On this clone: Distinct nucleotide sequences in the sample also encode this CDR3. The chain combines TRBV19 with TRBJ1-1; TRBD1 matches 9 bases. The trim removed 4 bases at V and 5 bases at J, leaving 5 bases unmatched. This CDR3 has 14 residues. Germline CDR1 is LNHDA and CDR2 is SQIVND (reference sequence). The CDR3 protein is CASSTGQGRTEAFF. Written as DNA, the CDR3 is TGTGCCAGTAGTACCGGACAGGGGCGTACTGAAGCTTTCTTT.

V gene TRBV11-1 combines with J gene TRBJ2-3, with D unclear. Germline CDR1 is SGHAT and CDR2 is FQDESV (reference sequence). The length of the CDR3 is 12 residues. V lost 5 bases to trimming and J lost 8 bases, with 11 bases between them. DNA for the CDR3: TGTGCCAGCAGCGCCCAATACGGTACGCAGTATTTT. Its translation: CASSAQYGTQYF. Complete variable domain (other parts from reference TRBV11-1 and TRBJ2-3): EAEVAQSPRYKITEKSQAVAFWCDPISGHATLYWYRQILGQGPELLVQFQDESVVDDSQLPKDRFSAERLKGVDSTLKIQPAELGDSAMYLCASSAQYGTQYFGPGTRLTVL.

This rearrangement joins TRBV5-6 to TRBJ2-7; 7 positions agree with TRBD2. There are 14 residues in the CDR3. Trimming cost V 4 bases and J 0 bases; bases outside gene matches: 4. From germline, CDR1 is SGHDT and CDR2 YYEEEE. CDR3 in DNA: TGTGCCAGCAGCGGCCGGGACTACTCCTACGAGCAGTACTTC. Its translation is CASSGRDYSYEQYF.

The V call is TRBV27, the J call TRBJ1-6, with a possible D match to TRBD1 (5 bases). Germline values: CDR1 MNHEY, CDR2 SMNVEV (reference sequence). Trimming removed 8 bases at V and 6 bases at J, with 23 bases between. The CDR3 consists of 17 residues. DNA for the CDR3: TGTGCCAGCTCCTTTACTAATGTGGCAGGGCTTAATTCACCCCTCCACTTT. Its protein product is CASSFTNVAGLNSPLHF.

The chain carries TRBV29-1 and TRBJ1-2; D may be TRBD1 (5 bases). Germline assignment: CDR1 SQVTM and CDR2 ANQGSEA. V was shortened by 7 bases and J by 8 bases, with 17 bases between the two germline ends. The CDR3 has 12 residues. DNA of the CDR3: TGCAGCGCTATTGGTCAGGGAGAAGGCTACACCTTC. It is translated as CSAIGQGEGYTF. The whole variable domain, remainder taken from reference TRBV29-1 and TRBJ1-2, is SAVISQKPSRDICQRGTSLTIQCQVDSQVTMMFWYRQQPGQSLTLIATANQGSEATYESGFVIDKFPISRPNLTFSTLTVSNMSPEDSSIYLCSAIGQGEGYTFGSGTRLTVV.

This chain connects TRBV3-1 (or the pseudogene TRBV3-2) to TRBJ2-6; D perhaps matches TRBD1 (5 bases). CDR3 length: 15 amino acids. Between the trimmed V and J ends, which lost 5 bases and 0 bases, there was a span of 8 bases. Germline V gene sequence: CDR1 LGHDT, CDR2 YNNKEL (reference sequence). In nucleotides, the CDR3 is TGTGCCAGCAGCAGGGGTGGCTCTGGGGCCAACGTCCTGACTTTC. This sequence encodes CASSRGGSGANVLTF.